This is a list of T cell receptor beta chains from one sample in a study of patients and donors after allogeneic stem cell transplantation. TCRdb redid the calling of the RT-PCR reads with MiXCR, one entry per CDR3 protein. The table includes 800,000 to 1,000,000 distinct CDR3 sequences, roughly 18% detected once. The source material was blood, either unsorted or a sorted T cell fraction (not recorded which). The source of these receptors is a human donor who was either an allogeneic HSCT recipient or a stem cell or donor lymphocyte infusion donor (not recorded which). It is not recorded whose cells these are; they may come from a transplant donor. The CDR3 runs from the conserved cysteine through the conserved F or W. The order of the fields is clone size, D gene, V gene, J gene, CDR3 DNA, CDR3 protein. The D gene is left open where the match is weak. Clone size is not always given. Where it is, it says once, few, many or a class for expanded clones.

clone size: -
D gene: TRBD2
V gene: TRBV12-5
J gene: TRBJ2-1
CDR3 DNA: TGTGCTAGTGGTCAAGCTGGACTAGCGGGGGGTGAGCAGTTCTTC
CDR3 protein: CASGQAGLAGGEQFF

clone size: -
D gene: TRBD1
V gene: TRBV6-2/TRBV6-3
J gene: TRBJ1-1
CDR3 DNA: TGTGCCAGCAGCACCAACAGGGGATCGTACACTGAAGCTTTCTTT
CDR3 protein: CASSTNRGSYTEAFF

clone size: -
D gene: -
V gene: TRBV10-3
J gene: TRBJ2-7
CDR3 DNA: TGTGCCATCAGTGAGTCGAGACACCATGGCTACGAGCAGTACTTC
CDR3 protein: CAISESRHHGYEQYF

clone size: -
D gene: -
V gene: TRBV20-1
J gene: TRBJ2-7
CDR3 DNA: TGCAGTGCGCACGCGTACGAGCAGTACTTC
CDR3 protein: CSAHAYEQYF

clone size: -
D gene: TRBD1
V gene: TRBV6-2/TRBV6-3
J gene: TRBJ1-2
CDR3 DNA: TGTGCCAGCAGTCACGGCCTCCAGGGGGCCTATGGCTACACCTTC
CDR3 protein: CASSHGLQGAYGYTF

clone size: -
D gene: -
V gene: TRBV14
J gene: TRBJ2-6
CDR3 DNA: TGTGCCAGCAGCCTGGGGTTGGACCTGACTTTC
CDR3 protein: CASSLGLDLTF

clone size: -
D gene: TRBD1
V gene: TRBV27
J gene: TRBJ1-4
CDR3 DNA: TGTGCCAGCAGTCCAGACAGTTCAGGGGGAAAACTGTTTTTT
CDR3 protein: CASSPDSSGGKLFF

clone size: -
D gene: TRBD2
V gene: TRBV12-3/TRBV12-4
J gene: TRBJ2-3
CDR3 DNA: TGTGCCAGCAGTTTGAGGACTAGACGGGATACGCAGTATTTT
CDR3 protein: CASSLRTRRDTQYF

clone size: few
D gene: -
V gene: TRBV6-5
J gene: TRBJ2-5
CDR3 DNA: TGTGCCAGCAGTTCCCAGACTCTATTTGGGGAGACCCAGTACTTC
CDR3 protein: CASSSQTLFGETQYF

clone size: many
D gene: -
V gene: TRBV20-1
J gene: TRBJ2-5
CDR3 DNA: TGCAGTGCTGGAAGACAGGGAGGGACCCAGTACTTC
CDR3 protein: CSAGRQGGTQYF

clone size: many
D gene: TRBD1
V gene: TRBV5-1
J gene: TRBJ2-7
CDR3 DNA: TGCGCCAGCAGCTTAGGAAGGGGGCGTACCTATACGGACGAGCAGTACTTC
CDR3 protein: CASSLGRGRTYTDEQYF

clone size: -
D gene: -
V gene: TRBV5-5
J gene: TRBJ1-4
CDR3 DNA: TGTGCCAGCGCCACCCCGATGGGGAATGAAAAACTGTTTTTT
CDR3 protein: CASATPMGNEKLFF

clone size: many
D gene: TRBD1
V gene: TRBV10-2
J gene: TRBJ1-1
CDR3 DNA: TGCGCCAGCAGTGAGCGGGCAGGGGGCGCGAGCACTGAAGCTTTCTTT
CDR3 protein: CASSERAGGASTEAFF

clone size: -
D gene: -
V gene: TRBV27
J gene: TRBJ1-6
CDR3 DNA: TGTGTCAGCAGTTTATCGTTTGCGGGACACCGAAGAGGGAATTCACCCCTCCACTTT
CDR3 protein: CVSSLSFAGHRRGNSPLHF

clone size: -
D gene: -
V gene: TRBV7-9
J gene: TRBJ2-5
CDR3 DNA: TGTGCCAGCAGCCCTCAACAGGTCCAAGAGACCCAGTACTTC
CDR3 protein: CASSPQQVQETQYF

clone size: many
D gene: -
V gene: TRBV10-3
J gene: TRBJ1-1
CDR3 DNA: TGTGCCATCAGTTTCAGGACAGACATGAACACTGAAGCTTTCTTT
CDR3 protein: CAISFRTDMNTEAFF

clone size: -
D gene: TRBD1
V gene: TRBV11-2
J gene: TRBJ2-5
CDR3 DNA: TGTGCCAGCAGGTCGGGACAGGTACAAGAGACCCAGTACTTC
CDR3 protein: CASRSGQVQETQYF

clone size: -
D gene: -
V gene: TRBV5-1
J gene: TRBJ2-7
CDR3 DNA: TGCGCCAGCAGCTTCAGCCAGGGAAAGATCGCCTCGGGGGAGCAGTACTTC
CDR3 protein: CASSFSQGKIASGEQYF

clone size: few
D gene: -
V gene: TRBV20-1
J gene: TRBJ2-7
CDR3 DNA: TGCAGTGCTAGGCGGGACGGGAGAAGCGAGCAGTACTTC
CDR3 protein: CSARRDGRSEQYF

clone size: -
D gene: -
V gene: TRBV9
J gene: TRBJ1-5
CDR3 DNA: TGTGCCAGTTCCGGACAGCGAGACAATCAGCCCCAGCATTTT
CDR3 protein: CASSGQRDNQPQHF

clone size: -
D gene: -
V gene: TRBV11-1
J gene: TRBJ2-1
CDR3 DNA: TGTGCCAGCAGCTTAGCGCTCGGTTTGGGGGGCTCCTACAATGAGCAGTTCTTC
CDR3 protein: CASSLALGLGGSYNEQFF

clone size: few
D gene: TRBD1
V gene: TRBV7-9
J gene: TRBJ1-4
CDR3 DNA: TGTGCCAGCAGTCAGGCACAGGGGGCTGTTAATGAAAAACTGTTTTTT
CDR3 protein: CASSQAQGAVNEKLFF

clone size: few
D gene: -
V gene: TRBV9
J gene: TRBJ1-2
CDR3 DNA: TGTGCCAGCAGCGTACCAGGAGGGGGACGCAATGGCTACACCTTC
CDR3 protein: CASSVPGGGRNGYTF

clone size: -
D gene: -
V gene: TRBV24-1
J gene: TRBJ2-5
CDR3 DNA: TGTGCCACCAGTGAACCCGACAGTATGGAGACCCAGTACTTC
CDR3 protein: CATSEPDSMETQYF

clone size: few
D gene: -
V gene: TRBV12-3/TRBV12-4
J gene: TRBJ2-5
CDR3 DNA: TGTGCCAGCAGTCCGGGACCGAAATTGTCCCAGTACTTC
CDR3 protein: CASSPGPKLSQYF

clone size: -
D gene: -
V gene: TRBV4-3
J gene: TRBJ2-1
CDR3 DNA: TGCGCCAGCAGCCAGGGCCCCTCCAATGAGCAGTTCTTC
CDR3 protein: CASSQGPSNEQFF

clone size: -
D gene: -
V gene: TRBV20-1
J gene: TRBJ2-1
CDR3 DNA: TGCAGTGCTAGTCCTCCCCGTGTAAGGAACAATGAGCAGTTCTTC
CDR3 protein: CSASPPRVRNNEQFF

clone size: -
D gene: -
V gene: TRBV6-1
J gene: TRBJ2-1
CDR3 DNA: TGTGCCAGCAATAGTCAAACCCACTACAATGAGCAGTTCTTC
CDR3 protein: CASNSQTHYNEQFF

clone size: -
D gene: TRBD2
V gene: TRBV7-8
J gene: TRBJ2-5
CDR3 DNA: TGTGCCAGCAGCAAATCCTACCGGGGACTAGCGGGGAGACACCAAGAGACCCAGTACTTC
CDR3 protein: CASSKSYRGLAGRHQETQYF

clone size: many
D gene: -
V gene: TRBV20-1
J gene: TRBJ1-1
CDR3 DNA: TGCAGAGCCCCTATCCCGCTCATGAACACTGAAGCTTTCTTT
CDR3 protein: CRAPIPLMNTEAFF

clone size: -
D gene: -
V gene: TRBV21-1
J gene: TRBJ2-7
CDR3 DNA: TGTGCCAGCAGCAGCTACCGGGACAGGGGGACCTACGAGCAGTACTTC
CDR3 protein: CASSSYRDRGTYEQYF

clone size: few
D gene: -
V gene: TRBV5-5
J gene: TRBJ2-2
CDR3 DNA: TGTGCCAGCAGCGTAGACCCGGTGGGCACCGGGGAGCTGTTTTTT
CDR3 protein: CASSVDPVGTGELFF

clone size: -
D gene: -
V gene: TRBV7-8
J gene: TRBJ2-6
CDR3 DNA: TGTGCCAGCAGCTCCGGAAGCGTGCGAAGGGCCAACGTCCTGACTTTC
CDR3 protein: CASSSGSVRRANVLTF

clone size: many
D gene: -
V gene: TRBV20-1
J gene: TRBJ2-7
CDR3 DNA: TGCAGTGCGAGGACTGACTCCTACGAGCAGTACTTC
CDR3 protein: CSARTDSYEQYF

clone size: -
D gene: -
V gene: TRBV5-1
J gene: TRBJ2-1
CDR3 DNA: TGCGCCACGCCACAGAGCTCCTACAATGAGCAGTTCTTC
CDR3 protein: CATPQSSYNEQFF

clone size: many
D gene: TRBD1
V gene: TRBV4-1
J gene: TRBJ2-1
CDR3 DNA: TGCGCCAGCAGCCTAGACAGGGGGTACAATGAGCAGTTCTTC
CDR3 protein: CASSLDRGYNEQFF

clone size: -
D gene: -
V gene: TRBV20-1
J gene: TRBJ2-7
CDR3 DNA: TGCAGTGCTAAAACCGGGACACCACACGCCTACGAGCAGTACTTC
CDR3 protein: CSAKTGTPHAYEQYF

clone size: few
D gene: -
V gene: TRBV20-1
J gene: TRBJ1-2
CDR3 DNA: TGCAGTGCTAGAGTCACGGGGGCGAAAGCTAACTATGGCTACACCTTC
CDR3 protein: CSARVTGAKANYGYTF

clone size: many
D gene: -
V gene: TRBV12-3/TRBV12-4
J gene: TRBJ2-2
CDR3 DNA: TGTGCCAGCAGTTTAAGGCAGACGAACACCGGGGAGCTGTTTTTT
CDR3 protein: CASSLRQTNTGELFF

clone size: -
D gene: TRBD2
V gene: TRBV4-1
J gene: TRBJ2-3
CDR3 DNA: TGCGCCAGCAGCCAACCTCCTAGCGGGGGACCCACAGATACGCAGTATTTT
CDR3 protein: CASSQPPSGGPTDTQYF

clone size: -
D gene: -
V gene: TRBV28
J gene: TRBJ2-7
CDR3 DNA: TGTGCCAGCAGTTTCCGACAGGGAGGACAGTACTTC
CDR3 protein: CASSFRQGGQYF

clone size: -
D gene: -
V gene: TRBV12-3/TRBV12-4
J gene: TRBJ1-6
CDR3 DNA: TGTGCCAGCAGTTACTACAGGGAATCCTCACCCCTCCACTTT
CDR3 protein: CASSYYRESSPLHF

clone size: few
D gene: -
V gene: TRBV18
J gene: TRBJ2-5
CDR3 DNA: TGTGCCAGCTCGCAGTACACAGAGACCCAGTACTTC
CDR3 protein: CASSQYTETQYF

clone size: few
D gene: -
V gene: TRBV5-1
J gene: TRBJ2-7
CDR3 DNA: TGCGCCAGCAGCCCCGAGTGGGTGAGGTACGAGCAGTACTTC
CDR3 protein: CASSPEWVRYEQYF

clone size: -
D gene: -
V gene: TRBV15
J gene: TRBJ1-3
CDR3 DNA: TGTGCCACCAGCAGCCCCACAGGGTGGAGAAACACCATATATTTT
CDR3 protein: CATSSPTGWRNTIYF

clone size: -
D gene: -
V gene: TRBV20-1
J gene: TRBJ2-7
CDR3 DNA: TGCAGTGCTACCTCCGTGAGAGGGGTCTCCGAGCAGTACTTC
CDR3 protein: CSATSVRGVSEQYF

clone size: -
D gene: TRBD1
V gene: TRBV7-9
J gene: TRBJ2-7
CDR3 DNA: TGTGCCAGCAGCCTGGGGGACAGGGAGGACGAGCAGTACTTC
CDR3 protein: CASSLGDREDEQYF

clone size: few
D gene: -
V gene: TRBV7-2
J gene: TRBJ1-3
CDR3 DNA: TGTGCCAGCAGCCCACAAATCGGGGGGAACTCAGGAAACACCATATATTTT
CDR3 protein: CASSPQIGGNSGNTIYF

clone size: -
D gene: TRBD1
V gene: TRBV20-1
J gene: TRBJ2-7
CDR3 DNA: TGCAGTGCTACACCGCCGGGACAGGGGGCCTACGAGCAGTACTTC
CDR3 protein: CSATPPGQGAYEQYF

clone size: few
D gene: -
V gene: TRBV9
J gene: TRBJ2-1
CDR3 DNA: TGTGCCAGCAGCACCTTCGGGAGCGGAATATACAATGAGCAGTTCTTC
CDR3 protein: CASSTFGSGIYNEQFF

clone size: few
D gene: -
V gene: TRBV27
J gene: TRBJ1-1
CDR3 DNA: TGTGCCAGCAGTTTAAGCATTGACAGGAACACTGAAGCTTTCTTT
CDR3 protein: CASSLSIDRNTEAFF

clone size: few
D gene: TRBD1
V gene: TRBV11-1
J gene: TRBJ2-3
CDR3 DNA: TGTGCCAGCAGCTTAGGCCCCCCCGGACAGGGGGGATTGCCAGATACGCAGTATTTT
CDR3 protein: CASSLGPPGQGGLPDTQYF

clone size: few
D gene: -
V gene: TRBV24-1
J gene: TRBJ2-6
CDR3 DNA: TGTGCCACCAGTGGACTCACTGGGGCCAACGTCCTGACTTTC
CDR3 protein: CATSGLTGANVLTF

clone size: -
D gene: TRBD1
V gene: TRBV24-1
J gene: TRBJ2-1
CDR3 DNA: TGTGCCACCAGTGACTGGACAGGCTACAATGAGCAGTTCTTC
CDR3 protein: CATSDWTGYNEQFF

clone size: few
D gene: -
V gene: TRBV9
J gene: TRBJ2-3
CDR3 DNA: TGTGCCAGCAGCGTAGCCGCGATCACAGATACGCAGTATTTT
CDR3 protein: CASSVAAITDTQYF

clone size: few
D gene: -
V gene: TRBV12-3/TRBV12-4
J gene: TRBJ2-7
CDR3 DNA: TGTGCCAGCAGCCCCCCGTTTGGCGAGGGCTCCTACGAGCAGTACTTC
CDR3 protein: CASSPPFGEGSYEQYF